These 9 T cell receptor beta chains came from one sample sequenced in a study of T cells after yellow fever vaccination. TCRdb processed the 5' RACE reads anew with MiXCR; each CDR3 protein has one entry. This sample has about 330,000 distinct CDR3 sequences; approximately 4% occur once, and the top ten carry 20% to 25%. The source was PBMCs, collected 5 days after the yellow fever booster vaccination. These receptor sequences come from a man aged 18 to 30 who received the YFV17D yellow fever vaccine.

This clonotype has just a few counts. The rearrangement links TRBV19 to TRBJ1-5; 8 positions agree with TRBD1. The germline V gene has CDR1 LNHDA and CDR2 SQIVND (reference sequence). There are 18 residues in the CDR3. The V and J ends lost 6 bases and 1 base, in that order; junction bases with no gene match: 14. CDR3 sequence reads: CASRPDRGPGRSNQPQHF. For the CDR3, the DNA is TGTGCCAGTAGGCCTGACAGGGGACCCGGCAGGAGCAATCAGCCCCAGCATTTT.

The V gene is TRBV3-1, the J gene TRBJ1-2; possibly TRBD1 for D (5 bases). The CDR3 contains 12 residues. Germline V gives CDR1 LGHDT, CDR2 YNNKEL (reference sequence). Trimming took off 8 bases at V and 7 bases at J, with 14 bases between the two ends. DNA for the CDR3: TGTGCCAGCCTCGGGGGGAGGGGTGGCTACACCTTC. Translating gives CASLGGRGGYTF.

Many counts were recorded for this clonotype. This chain links TRBV27 with TRBJ1-1; D is uncertain. CDR1 and CDR2 from the germline V gene are MNHEY and SMNVEV (reference sequence). This CDR3 spans 12 amino acids. V was clipped by 8 bases and J by 6 bases, with 13 bases between them. The CDR3 sequence: CASVEIFAEAFF. Here the CDR3 DNA reads TGTGCCAGCGTTGAGATTTTCGCTGAAGCTTTCTTT.

This clonotype appeared many times. The chain joins TRBV12-3 or TRBV12-4 to TRBJ2-1, with D uncertain. CDR3 length: 13 residues. V dropped 5 bases and J dropped 4 bases, with 9 bases sitting between them. The CDR3 here is CASSLTDYNEQFF. CDR3 DNA: TGTGCCAGCAGTCTGACGGATTACAATGAGCAGTTCTTC.

This clonotype was observed a few times. The J gene is TRBJ2-7, the V gene TRBV5-5; a possible D gene is TRBD1 (5 bases). Per germline, CDR1 SGHKS and CDR2 YYEKEE (reference sequence). V was cut by 1 base and J by 4 bases, with 9 bases left in between. The CDR3 sequence is 13 residues long. CDR3 sequence: CASSLTQGYEQYV. CDR3 coding DNA: TGTGCCAGCAGCTTGACCCAGGGATACGAGCAGTACGTC.

As for this clonotype: This may stem from a read error, because a much larger clone lies one nucleotide away. The genes are TRBV7-9 and TRBJ2-5; a possible D gene is TRBD2 (6 bases). From germline, CDR1 is SEHNR and CDR2 FQNEAQ (reference sequence). This CDR3 spans 16 amino acids. CDR3 sequence (DNA): TGTGCCAGCAGCTTGGGTATTTGGGAGGTGGAAGAGACCCTGTACTTC. Translating it yields CASSLGIWEVEETLYF. Full variable domain (rest looked up from reference TRBV7-9 and TRBJ2-5): DTGVSQNPRHKITKRGQNVTFRCDPISEHNRLYWYRQTLGQGPEFLTYFQNEAQLEKSRLLSDRFSAERPKGSFSTLEIQRTEQGDSAMYLCASSLGIWEVEETLYFGPGTRLLVL.

The CDR3 sequence: CASSQVGQGAPGYTF. CDR3 in DNA: TGCGCCAGCAGCCAAGTCGGACAGGGGGCGCCCGGCTACACCTTC. J is TRBJ1-2 and V is TRBV4-1; 11 nucleotides line up with TRBD1. Germline CDR1 MGHRA, CDR2 YSYEKL. V trimming: 1 base; J trimming: 8 bases; junction bases outside the gene matches: 6. The CDR3 sequence is 15 residues long.

In its sample, this clonotype was seen a few times. The rearrangement links TRBV7-3 to TRBJ2-3, with 10 bases lining up with TRBD2. This CDR3 is 15 amino acids long. CDR1 is SGHTA and CDR2 is FQGTGA in the germline V gene. Trimming at V came to 5 bases and at J to 7 bases, leaving 9 bases not matched to a gene. The CDR3 here is CASSPQRGGRNTQYF. The CDR3 DNA is TGTGCCAGCAGCCCCCAGCGGGGGGGCCGGAATACGCAGTATTTT.

This clonotype has ten or more counts. Its ends do not fully match the called genes, so a read error is possible. The chain joins TRBV12-3 or TRBV12-4 to TRBJ2-2; 7 positions match TRBD1. The CDR3 contains 17 residues. The CDR3 DNA is TGTGCCAGCAGTTCCCCCCCAGACAGGGTGAACAACGGGGAGCTGTTTTTT. Its protein product is CASSSPPDRVNNGELFF.